Presented here are 4 T cell receptor beta chains from one specimen sequenced in a study of identical twins. TCRdb analysed the 5' RACE reads with MiXCR anew, one entry per CDR3 protein. The sample shows 200,000 or so distinct CDR3 sequences, approximately 8.3% of them seen only once. The same data also contributed to another study, on yellow fever vaccine responses in identical twins.

The sequenced material came from memory (CD45RO+) T cells sorted from blood. The receptors were gathered from a woman between 18 and 30 years old in good health.

This clonotype was found a few times. The chain carries TRBV15 and TRBJ2-6; possible D gene TRBD1, 5 bases. Germline CDR1 reads LNHNV; CDR2 reads YYDKDF (reference sequence). V was trimmed by 3 bases and J by 0 bases, leaving 6 bases between them. The CDR3 is made up of 15 amino acids. The CDR3 is CATSRDNSGANVLTF. The CDR3 DNA is TGTGCCACCAGCAGGGACAACTCTGGGGCCAACGTCCTGACTTTC.

This chain connects TRBV10-3 to TRBJ2-3; D is possibly TRBD1 or TRBD2 (6 bases each). The CDR3 consists of 14 residues. Germline lookup yields CDR1 ENHRY and CDR2 SYGVKD. V was trimmed by 0 bases and J by 5 bases, leaving 9 bases between them. Written as DNA, the CDR3 is TGTGCCATCAGTGAGTCAGGGGGGCGAGATACGCAGTATTTT. The encoded protein is CAISESGGRDTQYF.

This clonotype has a handful of counts. V gene TRBV7-2 combines with J gene TRBJ2-7, with 7 bases aligning to TRBD2. Per the germline V gene, CDR1 is SGHTA and CDR2 is FQGNSA. The CDR3 length is 16 residues. With 0 bases clipped from V and 0 bases from J, the junction kept 5 bases outside the gene matches. The DNA of the CDR3 is TGTGCCAGCAGCTTAGCTGGAGGCGGGAGCTCCTACGAGCAGTACTTC. Translating it yields CASSLAGGGSSYEQYF.

J is TRBJ2-3 and V is TRBV20-1; D is undetermined. The CDR3 covers 14 residues. Germline values: CDR1 DFQATT, CDR2 SNEGSKA (reference sequence). Deletions cut 6 bases from V and 3 bases from J, with 16 bases between. The CDR3, as DNA: TGCAGTGCAAAGTCGGCAGGTGGAACAGATACGCAGTATTTT. Translated, it gives CSAKSAGGTDTQYF.